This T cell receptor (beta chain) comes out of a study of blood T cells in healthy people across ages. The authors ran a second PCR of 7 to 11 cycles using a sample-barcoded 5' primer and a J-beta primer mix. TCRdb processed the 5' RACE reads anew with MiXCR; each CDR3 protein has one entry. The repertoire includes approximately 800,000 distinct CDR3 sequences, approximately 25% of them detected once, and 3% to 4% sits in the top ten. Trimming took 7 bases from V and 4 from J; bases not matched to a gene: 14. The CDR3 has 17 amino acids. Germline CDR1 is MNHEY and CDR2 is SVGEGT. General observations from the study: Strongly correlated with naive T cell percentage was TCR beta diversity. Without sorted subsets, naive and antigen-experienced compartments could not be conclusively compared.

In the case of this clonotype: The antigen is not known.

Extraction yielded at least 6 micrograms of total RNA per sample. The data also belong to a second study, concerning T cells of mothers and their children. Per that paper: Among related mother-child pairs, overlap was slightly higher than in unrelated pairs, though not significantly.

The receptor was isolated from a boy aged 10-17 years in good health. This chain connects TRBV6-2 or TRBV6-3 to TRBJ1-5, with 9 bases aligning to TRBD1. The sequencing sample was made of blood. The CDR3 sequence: CASNDGAGQGPNQPQHF. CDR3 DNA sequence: TGTGCCAGCAACGATGGGGCGGGACAGGGCCCTAATCAGCCCCAGCATTTT.